The source of this T cell receptor beta chain is a study of blood T cell repertoires in COVID-19. Study summary: The United States, Italy and Spain were the sources of the acute and convalescent COVID-19 samples.

Sequencing used immunoSEQ multiplex PCR; TCRdb keeps in-frame clones, though not all of them. The sample consists of 150,000 to 200,000 clones, about 90% of them appearing once. The V segment lost 4 bases and the J segment 4 bases; nucleotides outside the gene matches: 18. Germline CDR1 SGHRS, CDR2 YFSETQ. The CDR3 is made up of 20 amino acids. The sequence came from a man aged 35-49 years with active or convalescent COVID-19. The sample comprised peripheral blood. The chain links TRBV5-1 to TRBJ2-1; 12 nucleotides line up with TRBD2. CDR3 in amino acids: CASSETLAGGPPVFYNEQFF. The DNA of the CDR3 is TGCGCCAGCAGCGAAACCCTAGCGGGGGGGCCACCCGTGTTTTACAATGAGCAGTTCTTC.